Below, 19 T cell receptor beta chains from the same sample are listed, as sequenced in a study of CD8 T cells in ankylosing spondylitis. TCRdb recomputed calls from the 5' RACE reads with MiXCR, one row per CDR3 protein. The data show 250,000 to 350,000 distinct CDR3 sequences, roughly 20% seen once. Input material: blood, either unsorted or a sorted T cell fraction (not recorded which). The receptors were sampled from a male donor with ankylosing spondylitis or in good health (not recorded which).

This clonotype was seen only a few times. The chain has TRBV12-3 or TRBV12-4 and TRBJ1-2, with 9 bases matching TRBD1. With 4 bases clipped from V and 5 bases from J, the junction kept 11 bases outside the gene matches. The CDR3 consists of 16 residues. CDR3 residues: CASSSGPGQGRYGYTF. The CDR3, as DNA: TGTGCCAGCAGTTCGGGGCCGGGACAGGGACGATATGGCTACACCTTC.

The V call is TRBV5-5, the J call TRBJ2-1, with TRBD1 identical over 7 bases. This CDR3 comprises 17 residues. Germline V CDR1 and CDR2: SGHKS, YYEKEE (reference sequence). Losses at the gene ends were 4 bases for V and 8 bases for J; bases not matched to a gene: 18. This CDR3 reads CASSHTISSTGADEQFF. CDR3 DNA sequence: TGTGCCAGCAGCCACACAATTTCATCCACAGGGGCGGATGAGCAGTTCTTC.

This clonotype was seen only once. The CDR3 DNA is TGTGCCAGCTTCTTGACAGGCTATGGCTACACCTTC. As protein: CASFLTGYGYTF. This chain connects TRBV6-5 to TRBJ1-2; TRBD1 is a possible D gene (6 bases). Germline V gene data show CDR1 as MNHEY and CDR2 as SVGAGI. The CDR3 covers 12 residues. V was clipped by 8 bases and J by 4 bases, with 11 bases between them.

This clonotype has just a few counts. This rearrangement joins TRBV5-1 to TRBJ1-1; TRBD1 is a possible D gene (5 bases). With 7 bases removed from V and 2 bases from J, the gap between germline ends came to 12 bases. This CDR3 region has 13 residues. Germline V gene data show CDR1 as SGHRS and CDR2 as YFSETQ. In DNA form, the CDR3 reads TGCGCCAGCGCCGGGACGGTCAACACTGAAGCTTTCTTT. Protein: CASAGTVNTEAFF.

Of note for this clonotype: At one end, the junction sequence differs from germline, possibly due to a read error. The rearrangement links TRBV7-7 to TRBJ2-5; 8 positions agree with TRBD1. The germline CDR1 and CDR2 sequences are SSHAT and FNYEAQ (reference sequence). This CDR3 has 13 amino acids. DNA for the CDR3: TGTGCTAGCAGCCAGGACAGGGATGAGACCCAGTACTTC. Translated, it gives CASSQDRDETQYF.

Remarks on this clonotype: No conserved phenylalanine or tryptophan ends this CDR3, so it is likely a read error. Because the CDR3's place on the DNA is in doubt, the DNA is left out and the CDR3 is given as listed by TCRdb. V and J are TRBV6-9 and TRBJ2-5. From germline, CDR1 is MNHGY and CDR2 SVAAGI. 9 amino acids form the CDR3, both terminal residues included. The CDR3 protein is CAGSYLILG.

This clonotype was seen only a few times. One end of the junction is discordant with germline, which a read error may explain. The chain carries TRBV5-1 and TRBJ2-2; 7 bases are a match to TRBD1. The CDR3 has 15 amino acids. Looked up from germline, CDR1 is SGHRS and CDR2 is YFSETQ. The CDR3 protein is CASSLDRWNTGELFF. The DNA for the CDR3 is TGCGCCAGCAGTTTGGACAGGTGGAACACCGGGGAGCTGTTTTTT.

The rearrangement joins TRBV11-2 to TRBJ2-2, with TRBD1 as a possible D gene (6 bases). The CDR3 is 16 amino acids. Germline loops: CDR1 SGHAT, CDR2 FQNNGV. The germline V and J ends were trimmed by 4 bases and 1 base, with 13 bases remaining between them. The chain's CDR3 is CASSSTGRWNTGELFF. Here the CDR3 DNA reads TGTGCCAGCAGCTCTACAGGGAGATGGAACACCGGGGAGCTGTTTTTT.

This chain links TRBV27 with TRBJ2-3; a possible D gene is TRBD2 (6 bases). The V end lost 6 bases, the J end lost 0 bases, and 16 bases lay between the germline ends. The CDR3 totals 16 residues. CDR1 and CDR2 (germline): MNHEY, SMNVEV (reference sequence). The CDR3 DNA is TGTGCCAGCAGGGGACTCGGAGGGGCGAGCACAGATACGCAGTATTTT. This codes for CASRGLGGASTDTQYF.

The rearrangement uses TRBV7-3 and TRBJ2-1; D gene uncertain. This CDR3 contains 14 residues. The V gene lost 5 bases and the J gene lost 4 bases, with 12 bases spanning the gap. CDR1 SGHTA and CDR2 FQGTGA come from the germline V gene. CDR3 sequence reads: CASSASRQYNEQFF. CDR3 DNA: TGTGCCAGCAGCGCCAGCCGACAATACAATGAGCAGTTCTTC. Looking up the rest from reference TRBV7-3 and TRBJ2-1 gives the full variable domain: GAGVSQTPSNKVTEKGKYVELRCDPISGHTALYWYRQSLGQGPEFLIYFQGTGAADDSGLPNDRFFAVRPEGSVSTLKIQRTERGDSAVYLCASSASRQYNEQFFGPGTRLTVL.

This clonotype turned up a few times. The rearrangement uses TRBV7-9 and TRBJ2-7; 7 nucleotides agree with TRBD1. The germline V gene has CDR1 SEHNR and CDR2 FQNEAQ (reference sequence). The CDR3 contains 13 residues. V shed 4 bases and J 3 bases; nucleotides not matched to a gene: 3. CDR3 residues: CASSYDRDYEQYV. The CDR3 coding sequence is TGTGCCAGCAGCTACGACAGGGACTACGAGCAGTACGTC.

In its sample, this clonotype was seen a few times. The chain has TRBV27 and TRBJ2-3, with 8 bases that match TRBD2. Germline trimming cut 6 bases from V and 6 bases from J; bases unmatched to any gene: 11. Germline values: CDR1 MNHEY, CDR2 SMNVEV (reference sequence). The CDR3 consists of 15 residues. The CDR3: CASRKRGLGGDTQYF. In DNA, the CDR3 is TGTGCCAGCAGAAAAAGGGGACTAGGGGGGGATACGCAGTATTTT.

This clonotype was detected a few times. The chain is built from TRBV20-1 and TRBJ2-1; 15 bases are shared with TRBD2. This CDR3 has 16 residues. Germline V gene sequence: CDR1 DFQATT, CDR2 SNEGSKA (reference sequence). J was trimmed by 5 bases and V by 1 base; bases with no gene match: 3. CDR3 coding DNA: TGCAGTGCTAGAGGGACTAGCGGGGGGGCCGACAATGAGCAGTTCTTC. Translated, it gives CSARGTSGGADNEQFF.

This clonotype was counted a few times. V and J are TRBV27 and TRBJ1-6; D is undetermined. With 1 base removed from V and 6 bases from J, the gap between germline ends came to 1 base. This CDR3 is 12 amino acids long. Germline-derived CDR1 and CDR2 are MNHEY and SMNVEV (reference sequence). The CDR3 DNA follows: TGTGCCAGCAGTTTATTTAATTCACCCCTCCACTTT. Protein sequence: CASSLFNSPLHF.

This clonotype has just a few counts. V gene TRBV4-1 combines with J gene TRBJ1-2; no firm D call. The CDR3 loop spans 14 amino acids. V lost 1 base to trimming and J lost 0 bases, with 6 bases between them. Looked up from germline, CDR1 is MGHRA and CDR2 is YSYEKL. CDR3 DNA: TGCGCCAGCAGCCAAGCGTCTACTAACTATGGCTACACCTTC. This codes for CASSQASTNYGYTF.

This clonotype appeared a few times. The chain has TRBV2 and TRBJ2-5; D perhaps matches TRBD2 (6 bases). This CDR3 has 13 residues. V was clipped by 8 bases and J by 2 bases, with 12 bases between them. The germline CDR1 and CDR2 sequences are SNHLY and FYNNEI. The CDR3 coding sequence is TGTGCCAGCGGTTCTAGCGTTCAAGAGACCCAGTACTTC. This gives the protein CASGSSVQETQYF.

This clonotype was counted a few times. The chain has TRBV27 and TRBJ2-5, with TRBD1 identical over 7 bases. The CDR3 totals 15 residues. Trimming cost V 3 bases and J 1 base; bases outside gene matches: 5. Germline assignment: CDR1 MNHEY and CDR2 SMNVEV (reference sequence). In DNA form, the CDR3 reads TGTGCCAGCAGTTTCGGACAGGCCCCCCAAGAGACCCAGTACTTC. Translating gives CASSFGQAPQETQYF.

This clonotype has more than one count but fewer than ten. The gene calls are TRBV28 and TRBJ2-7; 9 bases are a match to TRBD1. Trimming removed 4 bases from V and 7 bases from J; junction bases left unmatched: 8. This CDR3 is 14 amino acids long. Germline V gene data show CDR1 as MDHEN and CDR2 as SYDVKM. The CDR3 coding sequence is TGTGCCAGCAGTTCAACAGGGGGCTCGGTTGAGCAGTACGTC. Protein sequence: CASSSTGGSVEQYV.

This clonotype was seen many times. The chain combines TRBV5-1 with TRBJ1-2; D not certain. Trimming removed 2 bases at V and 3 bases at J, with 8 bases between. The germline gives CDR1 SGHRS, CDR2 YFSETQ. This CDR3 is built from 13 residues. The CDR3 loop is CASSFGEDYGYTF. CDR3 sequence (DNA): TGCGCCAGCAGCTTCGGAGAGGACTATGGCTACACCTTC. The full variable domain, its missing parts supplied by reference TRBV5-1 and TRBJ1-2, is KAGVTQTPRYLIKTRGQQVTLSCSPISGHRSVSWYQQTPGQGLQFLFEYFSETQRNKGNFPGRFSGRQFSNSRSEMNVSTLELGDSALYLCASSFGEDYGYTFGSGTRLTVV.